Below are 17 T cell receptor beta chains sequenced from a single sample in a study of blood T cell repertoires in COVID-19. Data came from immunoSEQ multiplex PCR; TCRdb stores just in-frame clones and leaves some out. Among 350,000 to 450,000 clones listed, about 88% were seen once. The sequencing input was PBMCs or T cells enriched from blood (not recorded which). The receptors here all came from a woman between 18 and 29 years old who had been exposed to COVID-19.

This chain uses TRBV7-2 with TRBJ2-1; the match to TRBD2 covers 9 bases. Germline CDR1 SGHTA, CDR2 FQGNSA. V lost 3 bases, J lost 4 bases, and 10 bases stayed unmatched. CDR3 length: 17 residues. CDR3 nucleotide sequence: TGTGCCAGCAGCTTGAAGGGCGGGAGGGCAGTTTACAATGAGCAGTTCTTC. Protein: CASSLKGGRAVYNEQFF.

V is TRBV5-4 and J is TRBJ2-1, with TRBD2 matching over 7 bases. Per germline, CDR1 SGHNT and CDR2 YYREEE (reference sequence). V gave up 4 bases and J gave up 0 bases; unmatched junction bases: 4. CDR3 length equals 15 residues. The CDR3 region is CASSIAGSSYNEQFF. CDR3 nucleotides: TGTGCCAGCAGCATAGCGGGCAGCTCCTACAATGAGCAGTTCTTC.

The chain carries TRBV19 and TRBJ2-4; TRBD1 aligns across 8 bases. Germline CDR1 is LNHDA and CDR2 is SQIVND (reference sequence). The trim removed 6 bases at V and 0 bases at J, leaving 4 bases unmatched. The CDR3 has 15 amino acids. The CDR3 protein is CASRDRALAKNIQYF. CDR3 DNA: TGTGCCAGTAGGGACAGGGCGCTAGCCAAAAACATTCAGTACTTC.

This chain connects TRBV19 to TRBJ1-5, with D unresolved. The germline V gene has CDR1 LNHDA and CDR2 SQIVND (reference sequence). This CDR3 is built from 13 residues. The V end was cut by 5 bases, the J end by 3 bases, with 8 bases between. The CDR3 spells CASSAGHNQPQHF. In nucleotides, the CDR3 is TGTGCCAGTAGTGCGGGTCACAATCAGCCCCAGCATTTT.

This clone was seen once. This chain uses TRBV13 with TRBJ1-4; 7 bases agree with TRBD1. CDR3 length equals 14 residues. From germline, CDR1 is PRHDT and CDR2 FYEKMQ (reference sequence). With 5 bases clipped from V and 7 bases from J, the junction kept 7 bases outside the gene matches. The CDR3 loop is CASSPRQGGEKLFF. The CDR3 DNA follows: TGTGCCAGCAGCCCACGACAGGGTGGTGAAAAACTGTTTTTT.

The chain carries TRBV19 and TRBJ1-5, with a weak D call TRBD1 (5 bases). Per the germline V gene, CDR1 is LNHDA and CDR2 is SQIVND (reference sequence). This CDR3 is built from 14 residues. Trimming took 6 bases from V and 0 from J, leaving 9 bases between them. CDR3 loop: CASSQGYSNQPQHF. DNA of the CDR3: TGTGCCAGTAGCCAGGGATATAGCAATCAGCCCCAGCATTTT.

J is TRBJ2-1 and V is TRBV4-1; 8 nucleotides line up with TRBD2. CDR1 MGHRA and CDR2 YSYEKL come from the germline V gene. This CDR3 has 18 residues. V shed 0 bases, J shed 6 bases, and the junction held 13 bases outside the gene matches. The CDR3 loop is CASSQDRNSGVKGNEQFF. The CDR3 DNA reads as TGCGCCAGCAGCCAAGATCGGAATAGCGGGGTCAAGGGCAATGAGCAGTTCTTC.

The rearrangement links TRBV28 to TRBJ1-5; D not certain. V lost 2 bases, J lost 1 base, and 9 bases lay in between. The length of the CDR3 is 15 residues. Germline lookup yields CDR1 MDHEN and CDR2 SYDVKM. CDR3 in DNA: TGTGCCAGCAGTTTACGGGGTCCAAGCAATCAGCCCCAGCATTTT. Its protein is CASSLRGPSNQPQHF.

This sequence joins TRBV19 and TRBJ1-4; D is uncertain. The V and J ends lost 5 bases and 2 bases respectively, with 15 bases between them. The CDR3 totals 16 residues. Per germline, CDR1 LNHDA and CDR2 SQIVND (reference sequence). This CDR3 reads CASSGRYGVTNEKLFF. CDR3 nucleotides: TGTGCCAGTAGTGGCCGTTACGGGGTCACTAATGAAAAACTGTTTTTT.

The chain combines TRBV18 with TRBJ1-1, with 10 bases aligning to TRBD1. Germline V gives CDR1 KGHSH, CDR2 LQKENI. The CDR3 loop spans 14 amino acids. The junction had 6 bases not matched to a gene; V was cut back by 5 bases and J by 6 bases. CDR3 sequence reads: CASSTTGGHAEAFF. The CDR3 coding sequence is TGTGCCAGCTCAACGACAGGGGGCCACGCTGAAGCTTTCTTT.

This chain links TRBV4-1 with TRBJ2-7; 8 positions match TRBD1. V lost 4 bases, J lost 0 bases, and 5 bases stayed unmatched. The CDR3 length is 15 residues. Looked up from germline, CDR1 is MGHRA and CDR2 is YSYEKL. The CDR3 protein is CASSPGQGPSYEQYF. Here the CDR3 DNA reads TGCGCCAGCAGCCCAGGACAGGGACCCTCCTACGAGCAGTACTTC.

This clone occurred once. The chain combines TRBV7-2 with TRBJ2-1; 7 bases match TRBD2. CDR3 length: 17 amino acids. The V segment lost 1 base and the J segment 0 bases; nucleotides outside the gene matches: 6. Germline CDR1 SGHTA, CDR2 FQGNSA. The CDR3 nucleotides read TGTGCCAGCAGCTTAGGTTGGACTAGTCCCTCCTACAATGAGCAGTTCTTC. As protein: CASSLGWTSPSYNEQFF.

The V and J genes are TRBV7-9 and TRBJ1-5; D remains unclear. CDR1 and CDR2 (germline): SEHNR, FQNEAQ (reference sequence). V was shortened by 3 bases and J by 2 bases, with 11 bases between the two germline ends. This CDR3 is 15 amino acids long. CDR3 coding DNA: TGTGCCAGCAGCTTTGAGGGAGTAGGCAATCAGCCCCAGCATTTT. The encoded protein is CASSFEGVGNQPQHF.

This chain uses TRBV5-1 with TRBJ1-2, with 10 bases fitting TRBD1. J was trimmed by 4 bases and V by 1 base; bases with no gene match: 10. The CDR3 sequence is 17 residues long. CDR1 and CDR2 (germline): SGHRS, YFSETQ. CDR3: CASSLTGDRGAVYGYTF. CDR3 bases: TGCGCCAGCAGCTTGACGGGGGACAGGGGTGCAGTCTATGGCTACACCTTC.

In DNA form, the CDR3 reads TGTGCCAGCAGCCCAGTCCCTAGCGGGATAGGCAATGAGCAGTTCTTC. Translating gives CASSPVPSGIGNEQFF. This sequence joins TRBV3-1 (or the pseudogene TRBV3-2) and TRBJ2-1; 9 nucleotides agree with TRBD2. This CDR3 comprises 16 residues. V trimming: 4 bases; J trimming: 6 bases; junction bases outside the gene matches: 10. CDR1 and CDR2 (germline): LGHDT, YNNKEL (reference sequence).

V is TRBV7-9 and J is TRBJ1-1; D is unresolved. This CDR3 is built from 12 residues. The germline V gene encodes CDR1 SEHNR and CDR2 FQNEAQ (reference sequence). The V and J ends lost 3 bases and 11 bases respectively, with 13 bases between them. CDR3 sequence (DNA): TGTGCCAGCAGCTTCGGAGGCACAGACGCTTTCTTT. It codes for CASSFGGTDAFF.

The chain links TRBV21-1 to TRBJ1-5; the table calls TRBD1, which could not be checked here. TRBV21-1 is given as a pseudogene. The CDR3 totals 18 residues. CDR3 amino acids: CASSPTDRGNNSNQPQHF. The CDR3 bases are TGTGCCAGCAGCCCTACAGACAGGGGGAACAATAGCAATCAGCCCCAGCATTTT.